This TCR beta chain comes out of a study of early T cells in non-severe SARS-CoV-2 infection. Notes on the study in general: The matching step, a VDJdb search, favored anti-spike CD8 responses and missed private and CD4 specificities.

This clonotype came up many times. Its antigen is not known. TCRdb re-analysed the 5' RACE reads in MiXCR, keeping a single row per CDR3 protein. The sample contains 50,000 to 60,000 distinct CDR3 sequences, more than 6.5% of which appear only once. Germline CDR1 reads DFQATT; CDR2 reads SNEGSKA (reference sequence). The CDR3 length is 17 residues. V lost 0 bases, J lost 3 bases, and 20 bases lay in between. The V and J genes are TRBV20-1 and TRBJ1-1; perhaps TRBD1 as D (5 bases). This sequence was found in an adult who was a healthcare worker with PCR-confirmed SARS-CoV-2 infection or an uninfected control (not recorded which). Sequencing used whole blood, obtained at baseline. The CDR3 is CSAREDQGGLSDTEAFF. The CDR3 DNA sequence: TGCAGTGCTAGAGAGGACCAGGGTGGACTATCGGACACTGAAGCTTTCTTT.